The next 21 T cell receptor beta chains were all read from a single sample in a study of T cells in Graves' hyperthyroidism and ophthalmopathy. Amplification targeted TCR beta CDR3 regions from RNA transcripts. In the first-round RT-PCR of the TCR CDR3, the HTBI primer set was used. From the multiplex PCR reads, TCRdb called clonotypes with MiXCR, one entry per CDR3 protein. The sample has about 570,000 distinct CDR3 sequences, 40% to 55% seen once. The sequenced sample consisted of peripheral blood or thyroid tissue (not recorded which). Source of these receptors: an adult woman with Graves' disease, either hyperthyroidism or ophthalmopathy (not recorded which).

The chain couples TRBV2 to TRBJ1-2, with D possibly being TRBD1 (6 bases). The CDR3 spans 14 residues. Trimming removed 4 bases at V and 4 bases at J, with 13 bases between. Per the germline V gene, CDR1 is SNHLY and CDR2 is FYNNEI. The CDR3 spells CASSAQGQLYGYTF. The CDR3 DNA reads TGTGCCAGCAGTGCCCAAGGACAGCTCTATGGCTACACCTTC.

This clonotype was observed many times. The chain has TRBV2 and TRBJ2-5; D uncertain. The CDR3 spans 13 residues. The V end was cut by 4 bases, the J end by 1 base, with 7 bases between. Germline loops: CDR1 SNHLY, CDR2 FYNNEI. The CDR3 loop reads CASSVLIQETQYF. DNA for the CDR3: TGTGCCAGCAGTGTCCTGATCCAAGAGACCCAGTACTTC.

In this sample, this clonotype turned up many times. The chain carries TRBV2 and TRBJ1-1, with a weak D call TRBD1 (5 bases). In germline, CDR1 is SNHLY, CDR2 FYNNEI. This CDR3 comprises 14 residues. V was pared by 3 bases and J by 5 bases, with 13 bases between. CDR3 coding DNA: TGTGCCAGCAGTGACCGGGTCGGGGGTACTGAAGCTTTCTTT. Translating it yields CASSDRVGGTEAFF.

This chain connects TRBV28 to TRBJ2-5; possible D gene TRBD1, 6 bases. This CDR3 contains 13 residues. Germline CDR1 reads MDHEN; CDR2 reads SYDVKM. V was cut by 2 bases and J by 4 bases, with 8 bases left in between. In nucleotides, the CDR3 is TGTGCCAGCAGTTTAGCGACAGGAGAGACCCAGTACTTC. Translated, it gives CASSLATGETQYF.

This clonotype was seen many times. V gene TRBV29-1 combines with J gene TRBJ1-3; D is unclear. The CDR3 totals 13 residues. The germline V gene encodes CDR1 SQVTM and CDR2 ANQGSEA. Trimming removed 6 bases from V and 4 bases from J, with 13 bases in between. The CDR3 here is CSVTAGEGNTIYF. The CDR3 bases are TGCAGCGTAACTGCTGGGGAAGGAAACACCATATATTTT.

In this sample, this clonotype turned up a few times. At one end, the junction sequence differs from germline, possibly due to a read error. V gene TRBV7-2 combines with J gene TRBJ2-7, with TRBD2 as a possible D gene (5 bases). This CDR3 is built from 12 residues. Germline CDR1 reads SGHTA; CDR2 reads FQGNSA. In DNA form, the CDR3 reads TGTGCCAGCAGCCCTTACACCGGGGAGCTGTACTTC. Its protein is CASSPYTGELYF.

Of note for this clonotype: Sequence at one end of the junction differs from germline and may be a read error. The chain carries TRBV10-3 and TRBJ2-7, with TRBD2 matching over 13 bases. Per the germline V gene, CDR1 is ENHRY and CDR2 is SYGVKD. CDR3 length equals 15 residues. The CDR3 reads CVISAGLAGAYEQYF. DNA for the CDR3: TGTGTCATCAGTGCCGGACTAGCGGGAGCCTACGAGCAGTACTTC.

V usage is TRBV11-3 and J usage is TRBJ2-1, with D maybe TRBD2 (6 bases). Trimming stripped 7 bases from V and 0 bases from J, with 16 bases between. CDR3 length: 16 amino acids. Germline CDR1 and CDR2: SGHNT and YENEEA. The CDR3 DNA sequence: TGTGCCAGCACCGCGGGATGGAGCAGCTCCTACAATGAGCAGTTCTTC. Its translation is CASTAGWSSSYNEQFF.

This clonotype was counted ten times or more. This chain joins TRBV5-1 and TRBJ2-7, with 7 bases matching TRBD2. J was trimmed by 7 bases and V by 0 bases; bases with no gene match: 4. Germline loops: CDR1 SGHRS, CDR2 YFSETQ. This CDR3 spans 13 amino acids. The CDR3 coding sequence is TGCGCCAGCAGCTTGGGGGCGGGAGAGGAGCAGTACTTC. This translates into CASSLGAGEEQYF.

In this sample, this clonotype turned up many times. This chain joins TRBV7-3 and TRBJ1-3; maybe TRBD1 (5 bases). The CDR3 length is 14 residues. The V and J ends lost 8 bases and 1 base respectively, with 12 bases between them. Per germline, CDR1 SGHTA and CDR2 FQGTGA. As DNA, the CDR3 is TGTGCCAGCGCGATGGGGGTATCTGGAAACACCATATATTTT. Translation gives CASAMGVSGNTIYF.

The chain couples TRBV2 to TRBJ2-1, with TRBD2 matching 10 bases. Germline values: CDR1 SNHLY, CDR2 FYNNEI. V trimming: 6 bases; J trimming: 7 bases; junction bases outside the gene matches: 9. CDR3 length: 15 residues. The CDR3 nucleotides are TGTGCCAGCAGCCGGACTAGCGGAGGGGGAAATGAGCAGTTCTTC. Protein: CASSRTSGGGNEQFF.

This clonotype was recorded many times. This chain joins TRBV7-2 and TRBJ2-7, with 7 bases that match TRBD1. CDR1 SGHTA and CDR2 FQGNSA come from the germline V gene. The CDR3 contains 14 residues. The V and J ends lost 4 bases and 4 bases, in that order; junction bases with no gene match: 7. CDR3 nucleotides: TGTGCCAGCAGCTCCTGGGACAGCCAGTACGAGCAGTACTTC. Its protein is CASSSWDSQYEQYF.

The chain's CDR3 is CASSLDSRDTQYF. The CDR3, as DNA: TGCGCCAGCAGCTTGGACTCCCGAGATACGCAGTATTTT. The J gene is TRBJ2-3, the V gene TRBV5-1; D is unclear. This CDR3 has 13 amino acids. In germline, CDR1 is SGHRS, CDR2 YFSETQ. Trimming shortened V by 0 bases and J by 5 bases, and 7 bases separated the two germline ends.

This clonotype was detected only a few times. This may stem from a read error, because a much larger clone lies one nucleotide away. The V and J genes are TRBV12-3 or TRBV12-4 and TRBJ2-2, with D possibly being TRBD1 (6 bases). Trimming removed 3 bases at V and 4 bases at J, with 9 bases between. CDR3 size: 14 residues. This CDR3 is CASSLDSCTGELFF. Here the CDR3 DNA reads TGTGCCAGCAGTTTGGACAGTTGCACCGGGGAGCTGTTTTTT.

This clonotype appeared a few times. A read error may explain this, as a much larger clone is one base away. The J gene is TRBJ1-3, the V gene TRBV6-6, with D tentatively TRBD1 (5 bases). The CDR3 length is 15 residues. Germline values: CDR1 MNHNY, CDR2 SVGAGI (reference sequence). CDR3 sequence: CAISLRTREQDTIYF. The CDR3 DNA sequence: TGTGCCATCAGTTTACGAACCAGGGAGCAGGACACCATATATTTT.

This rearrangement joins TRBV10-2 to TRBJ2-7, with 7 bases identical to TRBD2. The CDR3 is 15 residues long. With 6 bases clipped from V and 4 bases from J, the junction kept 12 bases outside the gene matches. Per the germline V gene, CDR1 is WSHSY and CDR2 is SAAADI. The CDR3 region has the DNA TGCGCCAGCAGGGTCGGGGGGAACACTGAATACGAGCAGTACTTC. Translated: CASRVGGNTEYEQYF.

In this sample, this clonotype turned up many times. The chain links TRBV4-1 to TRBJ2-5; D is possibly TRBD2 (5 bases). Germline CDR1 is MGHRA and CDR2 is YSYEKL. Trimming left V 0 bases short and J 5 bases short, with 16 bases between. The CDR3 totals 16 residues. The CDR3 protein is CASSQDRRSGWETQYF. For the CDR3, the DNA is TGCGCCAGCAGCCAAGATCGCCGATCGGGGTGGGAGACCCAGTACTTC.

CDR3 protein: CSVSPQMNTEAFF. The DNA of the CDR3 is TGCAGCGTTTCCCCACAAATGAACACTGAAGCTTTCTTT. The chain has TRBV29-1 and TRBJ1-1; D unresolved. The germline CDR1 and CDR2 sequences are SQVTM and ANQGSEA. V was cut by 5 bases and J by 0 bases, with 10 bases left in between. CDR3 length: 13 amino acids.

This clonotype has just a few counts. This sequence joins TRBV6-2 or TRBV6-3 and TRBJ1-1; 8 nucleotides match TRBD1. The CDR3 spans 14 residues. J gave up 8 bases and V 5 bases, and 10 bases lay outside the gene matches. The germline V gene encodes CDR1 MNHEY and CDR2 SVGEGT. CDR3 coding DNA: TGTGCCAGCAGTGGACAGGGCCCCTGGGCCGAAGCTTTCTTT. It is translated as CASSGQGPWAEAFF.

This chain joins TRBV7-9 and TRBJ1-5, with TRBD1 identical over 11 bases. This CDR3 has 16 residues. Germline trimming cut 5 bases from V and 1 base from J; bases unmatched to any gene: 4. Germline CDR1 and CDR2: SEHNR and FQNEAQ (reference sequence). CDR3 protein: CASSQDRGRSNQPQHF. In DNA form, the CDR3 reads TGTGCCAGCAGCCAGGACAGGGGGCGGAGCAATCAGCCCCAGCATTTT.

Comments on this clonotype: A read error may be the cause here, since a much bigger clone is one base away. The chain employs TRBV20-1 and TRBJ1-4; D unclear. Germline CDR1 is DFQATT and CDR2 is SNEGSKA (reference sequence). Trimming took off 8 bases at V and 3 bases at J, with 16 bases between the two ends. This CDR3 region has 14 residues. The CDR3 loop reads CSTGGQNSNEKLFF. In DNA form, the CDR3 reads TGCAGTACTGGAGGGCAGAACTCTAATGAAAAACTGTTTTTT.